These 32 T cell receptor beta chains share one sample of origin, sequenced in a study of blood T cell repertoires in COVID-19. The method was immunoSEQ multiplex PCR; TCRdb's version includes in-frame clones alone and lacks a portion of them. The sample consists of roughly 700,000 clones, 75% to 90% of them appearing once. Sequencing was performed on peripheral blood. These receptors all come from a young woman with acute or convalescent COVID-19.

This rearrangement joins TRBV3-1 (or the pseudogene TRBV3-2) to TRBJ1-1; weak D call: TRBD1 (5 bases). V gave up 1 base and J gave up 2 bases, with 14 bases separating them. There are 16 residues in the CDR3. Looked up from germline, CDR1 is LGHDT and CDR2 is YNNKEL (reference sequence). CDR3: CASSQGAGRVNTEAFF. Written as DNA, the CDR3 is TGTGCCAGCAGCCAAGGGGCGGGGCGGGTAAACACTGAAGCTTTCTTT.

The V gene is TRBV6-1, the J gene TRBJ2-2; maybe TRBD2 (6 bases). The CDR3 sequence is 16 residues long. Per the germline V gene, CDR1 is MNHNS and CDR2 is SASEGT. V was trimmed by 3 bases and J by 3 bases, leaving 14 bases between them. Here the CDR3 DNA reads TGTGCCAGCAGTGATTCGATCAGGGAGGACACCGGGGAGCTGTTTTTT. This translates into CASSDSIREDTGELFF.

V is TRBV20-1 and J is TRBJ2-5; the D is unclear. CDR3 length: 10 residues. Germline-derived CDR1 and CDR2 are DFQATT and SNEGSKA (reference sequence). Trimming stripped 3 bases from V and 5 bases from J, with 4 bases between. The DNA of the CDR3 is TGCAGTGCTAGTCAGGAGACCCAGTACTTC. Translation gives CSASQETQYF.

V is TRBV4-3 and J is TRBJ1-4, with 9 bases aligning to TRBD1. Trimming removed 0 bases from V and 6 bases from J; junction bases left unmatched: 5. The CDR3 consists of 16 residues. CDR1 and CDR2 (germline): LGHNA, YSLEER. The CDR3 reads CASSQEHRGRDEKLFF. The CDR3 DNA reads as TGCGCCAGCAGCCAAGAGCACAGGGGGCGCGATGAAAAACTGTTTTTT.

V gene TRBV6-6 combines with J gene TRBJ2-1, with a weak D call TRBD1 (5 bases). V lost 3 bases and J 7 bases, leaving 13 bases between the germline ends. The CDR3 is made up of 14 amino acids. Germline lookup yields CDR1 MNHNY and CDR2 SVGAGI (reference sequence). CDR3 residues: CASSYQGTGNEQFF. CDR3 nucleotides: TGTGCCAGCAGTTATCAGGGAACGGGTAATGAGCAGTTCTTC.

This chain's CDR3 is CSVAYLTGNEKLFF. The CDR3, as DNA: TGCAGCGTCGCGTACCTGACAGGGAATGAAAAACTGTTTTTT. The J gene is TRBJ1-4, the V gene TRBV29-1; 7 nucleotides agree with TRBD1. The V gene end was trimmed by 6 bases and the J gene end by 5 bases; junction bases not matched to a gene: 9. The CDR3 runs to 14 residues. Germline-derived CDR1 and CDR2 are SQVTM and ANQGSEA.

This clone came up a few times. Here the CDR3 DNA reads TGTGCCTGGAGGGCGTCGGGGGAAATAACTTTCTTT. Protein sequence: CAWRASGEITFF. The chain carries TRBV30 and TRBJ1-1; weak D call: TRBD1 (5 bases). The CDR3 runs 12 residues. V lost 3 bases and J 12 bases, leaving 17 bases between the germline ends. Per the germline V gene, CDR1 is GTSNPN and CDR2 is SVGIG (reference sequence).

The CDR3 sequence: CASSPSDRTFHSPLHF. DNA for the CDR3: TGTGCCAGTAGTCCCTCCGACAGGACCTTTCATTCACCCCTCCACTTT. The chain has TRBV19 and TRBJ1-6; tentative D call: TRBD1 (6 bases). With 5 bases removed from V and 8 bases from J, the gap between germline ends came to 19 bases. Per germline, CDR1 LNHDA and CDR2 SQIVND (reference sequence). This CDR3 has 16 amino acids. Drawing the rest from reference TRBV19 and TRBJ1-6, the complete variable domain is DGGITQSPKYLFRKEGQNVTLSCEQNLNHDAMYWYRQDPGQGLRLIYYSQIVNDFQKGDIAEGYSVSREKKESFPLTVTSAQKNPTAFYLCASSPSDRTFHSPLHFGNGTRLTVT.

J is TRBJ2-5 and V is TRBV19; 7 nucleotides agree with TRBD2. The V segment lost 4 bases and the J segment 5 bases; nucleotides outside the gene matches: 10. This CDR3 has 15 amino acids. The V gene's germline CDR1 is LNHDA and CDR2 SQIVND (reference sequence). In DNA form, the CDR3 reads TGTGCCAGTAGTAGACCCAAGGCGGGGGTGGAGACCCAGTACTTC. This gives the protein CASSRPKAGVETQYF.

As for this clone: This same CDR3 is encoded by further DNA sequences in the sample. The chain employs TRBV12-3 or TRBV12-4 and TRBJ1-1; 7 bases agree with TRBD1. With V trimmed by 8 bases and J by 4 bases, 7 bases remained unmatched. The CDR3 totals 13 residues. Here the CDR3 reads CASRRGLGTEAFF. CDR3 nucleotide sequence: TGTGCCAGCCGTAGGGGGCTTGGCACTGAAGCTTTCTTT.

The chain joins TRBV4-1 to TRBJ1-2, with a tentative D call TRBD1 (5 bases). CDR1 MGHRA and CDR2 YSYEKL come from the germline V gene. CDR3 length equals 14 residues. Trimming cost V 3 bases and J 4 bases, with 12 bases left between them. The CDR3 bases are TGCGCCAGCAGCCACCGCCAGGGCGGCTATGGCTACACCTTC. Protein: CASSHRQGGYGYTF.

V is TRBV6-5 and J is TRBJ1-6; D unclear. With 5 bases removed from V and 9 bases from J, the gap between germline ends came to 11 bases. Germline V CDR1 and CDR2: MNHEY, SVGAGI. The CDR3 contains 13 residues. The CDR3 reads CASSITRGSPLHF. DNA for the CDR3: TGTGCCAGCAGTATCACACGGGGTTCACCCCTCCACTTT.

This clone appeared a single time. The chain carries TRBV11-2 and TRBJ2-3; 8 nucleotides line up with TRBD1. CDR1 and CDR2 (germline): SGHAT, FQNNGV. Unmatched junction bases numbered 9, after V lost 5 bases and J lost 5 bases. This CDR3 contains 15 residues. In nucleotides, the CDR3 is TGTGCCAGCAGCCCATGGACAGGGTTTGGAGATACGCAGTATTTT. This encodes CASSPWTGFGDTQYF.

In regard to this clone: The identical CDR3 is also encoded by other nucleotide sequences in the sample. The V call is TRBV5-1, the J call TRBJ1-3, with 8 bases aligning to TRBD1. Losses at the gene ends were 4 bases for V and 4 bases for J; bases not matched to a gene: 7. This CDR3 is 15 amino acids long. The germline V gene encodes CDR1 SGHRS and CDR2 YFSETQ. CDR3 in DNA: TGCGCCAGCAGCCTGCAGGGGGCGGAAGGAAACACCATATATTTT. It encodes CASSLQGAEGNTIYF.

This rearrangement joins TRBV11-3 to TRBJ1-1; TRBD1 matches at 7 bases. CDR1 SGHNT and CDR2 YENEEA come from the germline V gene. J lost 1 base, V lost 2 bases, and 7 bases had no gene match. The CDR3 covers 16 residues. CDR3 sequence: CASSLTSTGPNTEAFF. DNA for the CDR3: TGTGCCAGCAGCTTAACATCGACAGGGCCGAACACTGAAGCTTTCTTT.

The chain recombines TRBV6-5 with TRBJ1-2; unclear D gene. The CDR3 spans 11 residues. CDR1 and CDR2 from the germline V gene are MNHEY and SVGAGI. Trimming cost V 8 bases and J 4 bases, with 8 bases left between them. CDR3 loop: CASGPLYGYTF. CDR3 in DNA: TGTGCCAGCGGGCCCCTCTATGGCTACACCTTC.

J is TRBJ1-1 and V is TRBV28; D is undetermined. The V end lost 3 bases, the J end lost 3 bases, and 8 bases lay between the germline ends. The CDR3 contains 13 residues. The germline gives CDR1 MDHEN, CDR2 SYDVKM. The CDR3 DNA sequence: TGTGCCAGCAGTTTTACGGAGGACACTGAAGCTTTCTTT. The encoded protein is CASSFTEDTEAFF.

The CDR3 DNA is TGTGCCACCTTCGGTGGAGAGACTAACTATGGCTACACCTTC. Amino acids: CATFGGETNYGYTF. V and J are TRBV6-5 and TRBJ1-2; no clear D gene. Per germline, CDR1 MNHEY and CDR2 SVGAGI. Trimming took 10 bases from V and 0 from J, leaving 15 bases between them. CDR3 length: 14 amino acids.

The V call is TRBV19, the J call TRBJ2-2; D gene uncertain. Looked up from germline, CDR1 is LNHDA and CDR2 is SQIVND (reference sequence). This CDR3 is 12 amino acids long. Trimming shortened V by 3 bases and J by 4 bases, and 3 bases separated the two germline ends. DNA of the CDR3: TGTGCCAGTAGTATCTCCACCGGGGAGCTGTTTTTT. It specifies CASSISTGELFF.

CDR3 coding DNA: TGCAGCGTTGCGGTCACCTCAAACTATGGCTACACCTTC. Its protein product is CSVAVTSNYGYTF. This chain connects TRBV29-1 to TRBJ1-2; D remains unclear. The CDR3 extends over 13 amino acids. The V end lost 4 bases, the J end lost 2 bases, and 11 bases lay between the germline ends. Germline V lookup: CDR1 SQVTM, CDR2 ANQGSEA.

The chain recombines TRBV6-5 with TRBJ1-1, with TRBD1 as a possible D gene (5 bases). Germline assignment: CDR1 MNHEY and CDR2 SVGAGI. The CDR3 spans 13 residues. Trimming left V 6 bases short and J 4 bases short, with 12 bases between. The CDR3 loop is CASRSQGTTEAFF. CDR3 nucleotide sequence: TGTGCCAGCAGGTCCCAGGGTACCACTGAAGCTTTCTTT.

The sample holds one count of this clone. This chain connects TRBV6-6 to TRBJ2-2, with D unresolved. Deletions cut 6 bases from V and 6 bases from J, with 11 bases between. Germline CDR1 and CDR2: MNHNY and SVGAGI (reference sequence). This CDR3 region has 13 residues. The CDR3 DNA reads TGTGCCAGCAGCCCCCTTCGTTCCGGGGAGCTGTTTTTT. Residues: CASSPLRSGELFF.

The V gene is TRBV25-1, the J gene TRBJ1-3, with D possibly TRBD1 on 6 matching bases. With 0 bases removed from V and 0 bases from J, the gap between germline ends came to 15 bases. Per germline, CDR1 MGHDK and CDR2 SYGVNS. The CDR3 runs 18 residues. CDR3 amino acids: CASSEYFRAGDSGNTIYF. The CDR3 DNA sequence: TGTGCCAGCAGTGAATATTTTAGGGCAGGGGACTCTGGAAACACCATATATTTT.

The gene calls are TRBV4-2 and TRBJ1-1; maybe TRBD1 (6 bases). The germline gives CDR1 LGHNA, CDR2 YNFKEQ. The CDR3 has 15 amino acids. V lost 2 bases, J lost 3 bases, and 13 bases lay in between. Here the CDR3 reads CASSQRQVWDTEAFF. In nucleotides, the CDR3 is TGTGCCAGCAGCCAACGACAGGTCTGGGACACTGAAGCTTTCTTT.

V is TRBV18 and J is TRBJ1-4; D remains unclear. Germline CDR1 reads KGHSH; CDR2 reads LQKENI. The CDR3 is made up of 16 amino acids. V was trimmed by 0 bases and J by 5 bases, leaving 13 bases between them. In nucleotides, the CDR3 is TGTGCCAGCTCACCACCCTCCGGGAAGACAAATGAAAAACTGTTTTTT. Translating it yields CASSPPSGKTNEKLFF.

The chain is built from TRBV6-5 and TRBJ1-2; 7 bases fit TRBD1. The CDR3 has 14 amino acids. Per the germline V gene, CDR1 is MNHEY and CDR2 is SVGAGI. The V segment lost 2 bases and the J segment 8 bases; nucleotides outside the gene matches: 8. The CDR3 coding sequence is TGTGCCAGCAGTTACCCGACGACAGGGTACGGCTACACCTTC. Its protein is CASSYPTTGYGYTF.

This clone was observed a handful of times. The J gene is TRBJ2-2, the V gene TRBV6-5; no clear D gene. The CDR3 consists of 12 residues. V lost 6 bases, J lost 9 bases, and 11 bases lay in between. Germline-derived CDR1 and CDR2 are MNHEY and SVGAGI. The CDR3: CASSRGQRELFF. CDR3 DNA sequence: TGTGCCAGCAGCCGCGGCCAGCGGGAGCTGTTTTTT.

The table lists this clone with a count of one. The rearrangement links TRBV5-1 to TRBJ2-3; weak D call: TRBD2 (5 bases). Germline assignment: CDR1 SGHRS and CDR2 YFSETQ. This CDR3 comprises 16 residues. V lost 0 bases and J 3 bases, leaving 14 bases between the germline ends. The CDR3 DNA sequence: TGCGCCAGCAGCTTGGCCGAGGGTCCGAGGACAGATACGCAGTATTTT. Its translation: CASSLAEGPRTDTQYF.

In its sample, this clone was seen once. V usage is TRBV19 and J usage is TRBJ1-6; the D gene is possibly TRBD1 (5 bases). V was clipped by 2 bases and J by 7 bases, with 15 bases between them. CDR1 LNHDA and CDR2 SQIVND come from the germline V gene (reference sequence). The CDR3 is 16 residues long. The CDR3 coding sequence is TGTGCCAGTAGTATACCCCCGCGGGACGCGAATTCACCCCTCCACTTT. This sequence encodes CASSIPPRDANSPLHF.

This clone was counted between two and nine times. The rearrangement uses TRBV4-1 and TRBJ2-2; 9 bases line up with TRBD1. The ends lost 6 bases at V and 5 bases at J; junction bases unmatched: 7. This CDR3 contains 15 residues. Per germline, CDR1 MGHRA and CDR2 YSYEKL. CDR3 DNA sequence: TGCGCCAGCAGAGCCGGGACAGGGAGTACCGGGGAGCTGTTTTTT. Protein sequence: CASRAGTGSTGELFF.

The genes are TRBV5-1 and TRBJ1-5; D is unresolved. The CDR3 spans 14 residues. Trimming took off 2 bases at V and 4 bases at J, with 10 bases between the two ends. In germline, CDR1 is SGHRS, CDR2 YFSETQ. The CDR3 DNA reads TGCGCCAGCAGCTTAGACGGAGATAATCAGCCCCAGCATTTT. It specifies CASSLDGDNQPQHF.

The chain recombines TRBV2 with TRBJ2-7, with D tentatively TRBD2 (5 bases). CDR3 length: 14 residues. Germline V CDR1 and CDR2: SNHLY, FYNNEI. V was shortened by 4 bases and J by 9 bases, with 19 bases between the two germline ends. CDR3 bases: TGTGCCAGCAGTGTGGGCTTGGCCCCGGCGGGGCAGTACTTC. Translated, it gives CASSVGLAPAGQYF.